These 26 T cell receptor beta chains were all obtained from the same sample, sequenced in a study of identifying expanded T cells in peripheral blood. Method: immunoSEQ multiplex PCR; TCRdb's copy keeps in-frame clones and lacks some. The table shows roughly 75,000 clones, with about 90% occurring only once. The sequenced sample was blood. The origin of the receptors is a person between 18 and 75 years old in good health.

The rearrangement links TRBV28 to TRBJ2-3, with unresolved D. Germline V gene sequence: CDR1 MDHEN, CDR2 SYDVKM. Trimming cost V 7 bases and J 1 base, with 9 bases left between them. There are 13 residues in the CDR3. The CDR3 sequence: CASTDGGTDTQYF. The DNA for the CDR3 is TGTGCCAGCACGGACGGCGGCACAGATACGCAGTATTTT.

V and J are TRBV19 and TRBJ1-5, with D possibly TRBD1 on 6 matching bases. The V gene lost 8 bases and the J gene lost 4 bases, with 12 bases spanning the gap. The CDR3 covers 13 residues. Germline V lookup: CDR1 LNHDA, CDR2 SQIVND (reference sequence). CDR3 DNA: TGTGCCAGTGCACAGGGATGGAATCAGCCCCAGCATTTT. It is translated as CASAQGWNQPQHF.

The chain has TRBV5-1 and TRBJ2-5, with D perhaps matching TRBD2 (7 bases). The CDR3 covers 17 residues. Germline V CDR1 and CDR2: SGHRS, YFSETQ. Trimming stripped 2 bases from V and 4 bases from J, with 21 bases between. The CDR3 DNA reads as TGCGCCAGCAGCTTCCGGCTAGCGGTAGGAGGGGGAGAGACCCAGTACTTC. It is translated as CASSFRLAVGGGETQYF. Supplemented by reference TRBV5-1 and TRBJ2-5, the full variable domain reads KAGVTQTPRYLIKTRGQQVTLSCSPISGHRSVSWYQQTPGQGLQFLFEYFSETQRNKGNFPGRFSGRQFSNSRSEMNVSTLELGDSALYLCASSFRLAVGGGETQYFGPGTRLLVL.

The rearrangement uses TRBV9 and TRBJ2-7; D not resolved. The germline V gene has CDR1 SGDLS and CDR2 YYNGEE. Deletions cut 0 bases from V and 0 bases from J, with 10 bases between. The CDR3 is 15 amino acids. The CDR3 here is CASSVGALSSYEQYF. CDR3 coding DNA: TGTGCCAGCAGCGTAGGGGCTTTGAGCTCCTACGAGCAGTACTTC.

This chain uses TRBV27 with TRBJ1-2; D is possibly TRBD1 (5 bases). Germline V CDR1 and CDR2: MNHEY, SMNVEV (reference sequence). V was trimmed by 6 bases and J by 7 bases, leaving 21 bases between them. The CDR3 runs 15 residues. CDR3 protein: CASSPGWTSGLGYTF. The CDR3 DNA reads TGTGCCAGCAGCCCGGGTTGGACATCCGGCCTTGGCTACACCTTC.

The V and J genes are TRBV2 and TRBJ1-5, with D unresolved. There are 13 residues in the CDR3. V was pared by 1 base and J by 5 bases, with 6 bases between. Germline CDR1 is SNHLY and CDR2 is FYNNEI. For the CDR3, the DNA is TGTGCCAGCAGTGAAGGGGGATATCAGCCCCAGCATTTT. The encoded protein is CASSEGGYQPQHF.

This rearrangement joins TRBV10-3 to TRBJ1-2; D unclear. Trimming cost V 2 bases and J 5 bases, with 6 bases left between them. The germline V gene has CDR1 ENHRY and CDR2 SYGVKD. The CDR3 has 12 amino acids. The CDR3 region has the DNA TGTGCCATCAGTGAGGGACGATATGGCTACACCTTC. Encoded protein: CAISEGRYGYTF.

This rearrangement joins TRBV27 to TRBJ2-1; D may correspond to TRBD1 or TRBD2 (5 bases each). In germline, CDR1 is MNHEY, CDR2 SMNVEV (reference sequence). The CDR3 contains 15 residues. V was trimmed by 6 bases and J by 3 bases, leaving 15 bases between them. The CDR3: CASSQRTPSYNEQFF. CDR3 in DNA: TGTGCCAGCAGCCAGCGGACACCTAGCTACAATGAGCAGTTCTTC.

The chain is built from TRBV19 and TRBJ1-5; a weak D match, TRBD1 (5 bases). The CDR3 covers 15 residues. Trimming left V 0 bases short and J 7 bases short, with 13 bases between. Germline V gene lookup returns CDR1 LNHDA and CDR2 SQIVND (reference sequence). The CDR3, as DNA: TGTGCCAGTAGTATAGATTGGCAGGGCTTCCAGCCCCAGCATTTT. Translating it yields CASSIDWQGFQPQHF.

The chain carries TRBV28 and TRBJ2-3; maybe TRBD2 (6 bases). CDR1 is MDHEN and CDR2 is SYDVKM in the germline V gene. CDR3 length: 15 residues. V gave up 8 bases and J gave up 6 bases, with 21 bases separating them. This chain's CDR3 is CASSLNPGVADTQYF. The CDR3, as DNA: TGTGCCAGCTCGTTGAACCCGGGAGTGGCTGATACGCAGTATTTT.

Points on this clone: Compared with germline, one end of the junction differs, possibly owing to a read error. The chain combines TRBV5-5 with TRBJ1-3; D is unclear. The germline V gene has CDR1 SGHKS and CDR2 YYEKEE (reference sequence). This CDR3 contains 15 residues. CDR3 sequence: CASSQDGTSGNTIYF. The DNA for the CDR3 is TGCGCCAGCAGCCAAGATGGAACCTCTGGAAACACCATATATTTT.

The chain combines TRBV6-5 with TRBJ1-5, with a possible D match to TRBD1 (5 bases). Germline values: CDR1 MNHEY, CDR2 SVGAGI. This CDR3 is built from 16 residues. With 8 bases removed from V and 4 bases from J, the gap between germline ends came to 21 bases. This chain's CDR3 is CASCSGRGGGNQPQHF. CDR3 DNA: TGTGCCAGCTGTTCGGGGCGAGGAGGAGGTAATCAGCCCCAGCATTTT.

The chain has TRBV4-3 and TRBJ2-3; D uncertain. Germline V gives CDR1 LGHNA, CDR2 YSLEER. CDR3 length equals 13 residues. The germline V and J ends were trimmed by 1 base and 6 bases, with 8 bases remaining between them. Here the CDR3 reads CASSQVGIDTQYF. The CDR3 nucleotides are TGCGCCAGCAGCCAAGTGGGAATTGATACGCAGTATTTT.

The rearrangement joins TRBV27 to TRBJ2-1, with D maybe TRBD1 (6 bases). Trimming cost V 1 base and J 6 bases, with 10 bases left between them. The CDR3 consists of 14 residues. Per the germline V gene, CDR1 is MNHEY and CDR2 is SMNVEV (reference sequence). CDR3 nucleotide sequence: TGTGCCAGCAGTTTATTACAGGGACCCAATGAGCAGTTCTTC. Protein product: CASSLLQGPNEQFF.

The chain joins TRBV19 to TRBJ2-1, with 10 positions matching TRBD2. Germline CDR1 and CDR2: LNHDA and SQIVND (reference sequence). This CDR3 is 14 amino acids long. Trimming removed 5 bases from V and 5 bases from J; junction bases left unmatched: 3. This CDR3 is CASSSTSGDNEQFF. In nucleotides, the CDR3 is TGTGCCAGTAGTTCCACTAGCGGGGACAATGAGCAGTTCTTC.

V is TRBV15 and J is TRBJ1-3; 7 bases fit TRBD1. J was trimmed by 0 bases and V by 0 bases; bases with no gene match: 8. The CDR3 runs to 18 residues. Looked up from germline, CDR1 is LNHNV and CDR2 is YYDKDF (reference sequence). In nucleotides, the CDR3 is TGTGCCACCAGCAGAGATCGGACAGGTACCATCTCTGGAAACACCATATATTTT. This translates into CATSRDRTGTISGNTIYF.

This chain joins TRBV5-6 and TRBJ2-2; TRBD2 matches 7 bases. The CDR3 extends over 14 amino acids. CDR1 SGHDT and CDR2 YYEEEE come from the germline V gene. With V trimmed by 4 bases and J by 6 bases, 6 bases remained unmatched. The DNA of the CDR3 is TGTGCCAGCAGCCCCGCTACTAGCGCCGGGGAGCTGTTTTTT. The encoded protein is CASSPATSAGELFF.

CDR3 residues: CASSPDRVHETQYF. DNA of the CDR3: TGTGCCAGCAGCCCGGACAGGGTGCATGAGACCCAGTACTTC. V is TRBV7-8 and J is TRBJ2-5, with 8 nucleotides matching TRBD1. CDR1 and CDR2 (germline): SGHVS, FQNEAQ. This CDR3 comprises 14 residues. With V trimmed by 5 bases and J by 5 bases, 7 bases remained unmatched.

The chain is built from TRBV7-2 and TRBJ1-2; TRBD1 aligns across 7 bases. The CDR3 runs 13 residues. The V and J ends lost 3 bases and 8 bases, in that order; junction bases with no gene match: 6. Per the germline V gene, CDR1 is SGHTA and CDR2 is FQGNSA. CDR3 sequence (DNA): TGTGCCAGCAGCTTTGAGGGGGCACGAGGCTACACCTTC. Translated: CASSFEGARGYTF. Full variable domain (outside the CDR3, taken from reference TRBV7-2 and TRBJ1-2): GAGVSQSPSNKVTEKGKDVELRCDPISGHTALYWYRQSLGQGLEFLIYFQGNSAPDKSGLPSDRFSAERTGGSVSTLTIQRTQQEDSAVYLCASSFEGARGYTFGSGTRLTVV.

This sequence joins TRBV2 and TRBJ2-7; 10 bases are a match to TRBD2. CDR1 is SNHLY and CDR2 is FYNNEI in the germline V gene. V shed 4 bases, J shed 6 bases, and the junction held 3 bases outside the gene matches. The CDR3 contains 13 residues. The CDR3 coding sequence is TGTGCCAGCAGTGTGGCTAGCGGGGGCGAGCAGTACTTC. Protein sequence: CASSVASGGEQYF.

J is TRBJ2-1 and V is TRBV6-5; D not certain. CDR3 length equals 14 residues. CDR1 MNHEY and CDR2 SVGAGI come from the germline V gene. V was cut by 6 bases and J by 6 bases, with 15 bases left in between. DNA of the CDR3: TGTGCCAGCAGCTTTTTGGAACGGGCCAATGAGCAGTTCTTC. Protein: CASSFLERANEQFF.

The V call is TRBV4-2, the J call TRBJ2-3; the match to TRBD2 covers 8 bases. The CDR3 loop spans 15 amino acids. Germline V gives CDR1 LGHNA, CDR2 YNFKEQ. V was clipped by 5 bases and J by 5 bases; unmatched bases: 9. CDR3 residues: CASSIPAGEGDTQYF. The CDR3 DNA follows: TGTGCCAGCAGCATACCAGCGGGAGAAGGAGATACGCAGTATTTT.

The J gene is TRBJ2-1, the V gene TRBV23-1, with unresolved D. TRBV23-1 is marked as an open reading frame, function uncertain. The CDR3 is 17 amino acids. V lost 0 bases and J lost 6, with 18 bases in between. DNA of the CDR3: TGCGCCAGCAGTCAATCGGAAGGGTACAATAGGATCAATGAGCAGTTCTTC. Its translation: CASSQSEGYNRINEQFF.

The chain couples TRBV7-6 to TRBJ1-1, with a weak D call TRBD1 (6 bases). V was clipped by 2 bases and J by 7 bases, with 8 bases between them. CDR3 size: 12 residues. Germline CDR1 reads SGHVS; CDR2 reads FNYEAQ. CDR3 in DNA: TGTGCCAGCAGCTTAACAGGGCTTGAAGCTTTCTTT. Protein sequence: CASSLTGLEAFF.

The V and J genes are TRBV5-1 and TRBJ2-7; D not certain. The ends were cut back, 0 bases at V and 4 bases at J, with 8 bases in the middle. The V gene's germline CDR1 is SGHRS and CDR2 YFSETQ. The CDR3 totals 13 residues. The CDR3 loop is CASSLGTHYEQYF. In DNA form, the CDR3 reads TGCGCCAGCAGCTTGGGTACCCATTACGAGCAGTACTTC.

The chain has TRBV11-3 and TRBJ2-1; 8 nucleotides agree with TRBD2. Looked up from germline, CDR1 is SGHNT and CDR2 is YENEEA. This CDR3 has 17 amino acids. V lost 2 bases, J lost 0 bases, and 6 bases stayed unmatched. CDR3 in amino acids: CASSLSPGGSSYNEQFF. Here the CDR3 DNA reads TGTGCCAGCAGCTTAAGCCCGGGAGGGAGCTCCTACAATGAGCAGTTCTTC.